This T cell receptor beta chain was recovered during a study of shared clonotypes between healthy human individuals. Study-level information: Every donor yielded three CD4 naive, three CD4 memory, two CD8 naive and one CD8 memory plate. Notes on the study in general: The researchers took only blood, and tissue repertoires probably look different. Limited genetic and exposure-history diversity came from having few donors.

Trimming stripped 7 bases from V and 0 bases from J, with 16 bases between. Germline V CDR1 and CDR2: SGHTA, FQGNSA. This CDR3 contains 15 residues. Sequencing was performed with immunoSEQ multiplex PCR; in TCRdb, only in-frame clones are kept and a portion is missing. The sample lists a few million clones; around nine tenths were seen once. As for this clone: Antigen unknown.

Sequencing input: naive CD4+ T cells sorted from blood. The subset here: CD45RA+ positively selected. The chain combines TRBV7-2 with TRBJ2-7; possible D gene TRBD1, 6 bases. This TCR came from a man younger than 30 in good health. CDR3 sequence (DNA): TGTGCCAGCACCTCTAACACAGGGTACTCCTACGAGCAGTACTTC. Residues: CASTSNTGYSYEQYF. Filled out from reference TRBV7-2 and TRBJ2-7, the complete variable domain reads GAGVSQSPSNKVTEKGKDVELRCDPISGHTALYWYRQSLGQGLEFLIYFQGNSAPDKSGLPSDRFSAERTGGSVSTLTIQRTQQEDSAVYLCASTSNTGYSYEQYFGPGTRLTVT.